These T cell receptor beta chains were read from a single sample in a study of T cell responses to AZD1222 COVID-19 vaccine. TCRdb keeps only in-frame clones here, not all; method: immunoSEQ multiplex PCR. Among 100,000 to 120,000 clones listed, over 90% were seen once. The source material was peripheral blood, sampled 28 days after the second AZD1222 dose. The receptors derive from an adult who received the AZD1222 COVID-19 vaccine. The CDR3 runs from the conserved cysteine through the conserved F or W. The D gene is left open where the match is weak. Clone sizes are given selectively: once, few, many, or a class where the clone is expanded.

j_call clone_size d_call v_call cdr3_nt cdr3_aa
TRBJ2-5 NA TRBD2 TRBV5-8 TGTGCCAGCAGCCCGAACCCTGGGAGGGATCAGGAAGAGACCCAGTACTTC CASSPNPGRDQEETQYF
TRBJ2-7 NA NA TRBV7-6 TGTGCCAGCAGCCATCACCGGGAGTCCGATGTTTACGAGCAGTACTTC CASSHHRESDVYEQYF
TRBJ2-1 NA NA TRBV5-4 TGTGCCAGCAGCTTGGGGAGGCGGGGACAGTCTGGGTATTACAATGAGCAGTTCTTC CASSLGRRGQSGYYNEQFF
TRBJ1-1 medium-sized NA TRBV5-1 TGCGCCAGCAGCGCTAACTGGGGCACTGAAGCTTTCTTT CASSANWGTEAFF
TRBJ1-1 NA NA TRBV19 TGTGCCAGTAGCCCCATTCAGGGCATTGGCACCACTGAAGCTTTCTTT CASSPIQGIGTTEAFF
TRBJ1-2 NA TRBD1 TRBV5-1 TGCGCCAGCAGCTTGGGGACAGGGGGCGCGGTTGGCTACACCTTC CASSLGTGGAVGYTF
TRBJ1-2 NA TRBD1 TRBV6-1 TGTGCCAGCAGTGAAATGGGGACAGGGAGGGGCTATGGCTACACCTTC CASSEMGTGRGYGYTF
TRBJ1-4 NA TRBD1 TRBV5-1 TGCGCCAGCAGCTTGGCCAGACAGGGTACAGCGACTAATGAAAAACTGTTTTTT CASSLARQGTATNEKLFF
TRBJ1-1 NA NA TRBV4-1 TGCGCCAGCAAGGATCTCGGGACTGAAGCTTTCTTT CASKDLGTEAFF
TRBJ2-2 once NA TRBV5-1 TGCGCCAGCAGCCCCCCCGGGGAGCTGTTTTTT CASSPPGELFF
TRBJ1-1 once NA TRBV5-6 TGTGCCAGCAGCTTGTTCGGGGGGTCCACTGAAGCTTTCTTT CASSLFGGSTEAFF
TRBJ2-7 NA TRBD1 TRBV6-5 TGTGCCAGCGGAGGACAGGGGGCGCGGGAGCAGTACTTC CASGGQGAREQYF
TRBJ1-3 NA TRBD1 TRBV6-5 TGTGCCAGCGGGGACAGGGTAGCCGGAAACACCATATATTTT CASGDRVAGNTIYF
TRBJ1-1 NA NA TRBV7-6 TGTGCCAGCAGCTTAGTGGGTTTGGACACTGAAGCTTTCTTT CASSLVGLDTEAFF
TRBJ1-2 NA NA TRBV6-4 TGTGCCAGCAGTCGAAACTCAGACGTAGGCTATGGCTACACCTTC CASSRNSDVGYGYTF
TRBJ2-3 NA TRBD2 TRBV6-5 TGTGCCAGCAGTATCGTAGGGACTAGTTCAGATACGCAGTATTTT CASSIVGTSSDTQYF
TRBJ1-1 NA NA TRBV5-4 TGTGCCAGCAGCTTACTGAACACTGAAGCTTTCTTT CASSLLNTEAFF
TRBJ2-7 NA TRBD2 TRBV4-1 TGCGCCAGCAGCCAAGATTTCCACGGGACTAGCGGGAGTTACGAGCAGTACTTC CASSQDFHGTSGSYEQYF
TRBJ1-2 NA TRBD1 TRBV10-3 TGTGCCATCAGTGAACAGGGGTCGCTCGCCTATGGCTACACCTTC CAISEQGSLAYGYTF
TRBJ1-2 NA NA TRBV11-2 TGTGCCAGCAGCCATCCAACGGGGGCGCATTATGGCTACACCTTC CASSHPTGAHYGYTF
TRBJ2-3 NA TRBD1 TRBV5-1 TGCGCCAGCAGCCGGGACAGCAGCACAGATACGCAGTATTTT CASSRDSSTDTQYF
TRBJ2-2 NA TRBD2 TRBV7-6 TGTGCCACCGGTAGCGGGGTCACCGGGGAGCTGTTTTTT CATGSGVTGELFF
TRBJ1-2 NA TRBD1 TRBV3-1/TRBV3-2 TGTGCCAGCAGCCAAAGGGGGACAGAACCTAACTATGGCTACACCTTC CASSQRGTEPNYGYTF
TRBJ2-2 NA TRBD2 TRBV28 TGTGCCAGCAGTTTACGTTTAGCGGGAGTCCCCGGGGAGCTGTTTTTT CASSLRLAGVPGELFF
TRBJ1-6 NA TRBD1 TRBV7-9 TGTGCCAGCAGCCCTCACAGGGGGGACAATTCACCCCTCCACTTT CASSPHRGDNSPLHF
TRBJ2-5 NA TRBD1 TRBV4-1 TGCGCCAGCAGCCACTACAGGGGCCAAGAGACCCAGTACTTC CASSHYRGQETQYF
TRBJ1-4 NA NA TRBV3-1/TRBV3-2 TGTGCCAGCAGCCAAGAAATTGGGAGGGCAAATGAAAAACTGTTTTTT CASSQEIGRANEKLFF
TRBJ2-7 NA NA TRBV7-9 TGTGCCAGCAGCTTTGACGGATACGAGCAGTACTTC CASSFDGYEQYF
TRBJ2-5 NA TRBD2 TRBV5-8 TGTGCCAGCAGCCAAAGCGGGGCGGGTACCGGGGAGACCCAGTACTTC CASSQSGAGTGETQYF
TRBJ2-5 NA TRBD2 TRBV4-1 TGCGCCAGCAGCTCTGCTGGTAGCGGGGGTAGGCCGCAGTACTTC CASSSAGSGGRPQYF
TRBJ1-5 NA NA TRBV2 TGTGCCAGCAGTGAGAGCAATCAGCCCCAGCATTTT CASSESNQPQHF
TRBJ2-7 once NA TRBV7-9 TGTGCCAGCAGCGCGGGGAGTGGACCTTACGAGCAGTACTTC CASSAGSGPYEQYF
TRBJ1-5 once NA TRBV6-1 TGTGCCAGCAGTGCGATCAAAAGTATAGAGCTTAATCAGCCCCAGCATTTT CASSAIKSIELNQPQHF
TRBJ1-5 NA TRBD1 TRBV19 TGTGCCAGTAGGACCCGGGACAGTTTCAATCAGCCCCAGCATTTT CASRTRDSFNQPQHF
TRBJ2-3 NA TRBD2 TRBV27 TGTGCCAGCAGTTTGGGTAGCGGGGTCACAGATACGCAGTATTTT CASSLGSGVTDTQYF
TRBJ1-4 NA NA TRBV5-8 TGTGCCAGCAGCTTTTTGGTAACCCATGCAACTAATGAAAAACTGTTTTTT CASSFLVTHATNEKLFF
TRBJ1-6 NA NA TRBV28 TGTGCCAGCAGTTTCCCAGGGAGTTATTCACCCCTCCACTTT CASSFPGSYSPLHF